The 20 T cell receptor beta chains reported below all come from one sample, sequenced in a study of cytomegalovirus exposure and HLA in healthy donors. Produced via immunoSEQ multiplex PCR; TCRdb's table is partial and in-frame only. The sample holds about 190,000 clones; approximately 84% are singletons and the top ten take roughly 7.5%. Specimen: PBMCs. The receptors were gathered from a man younger than 35 in good health and CMV-seropositive.

The CDR3 is CASKPEGGRVNTGELFF. DNA of the CDR3: TGTGCCAGTAAACCGGAGGGGGGGCGGGTCAACACCGGGGAGCTGTTTTTT. This rearrangement joins TRBV19 to TRBJ2-2; tentatively, D is TRBD2 (7 bases). The germline gives CDR1 LNHDA, CDR2 SQIVND (reference sequence). Trimming removed 7 bases at V and 2 bases at J, with 20 bases between. CDR3 size: 17 residues. Drawing the rest from reference TRBV19 and TRBJ2-2, the complete variable domain is DGGITQSPKYLFRKEGQNVTLSCEQNLNHDAMYWYRQDPGQGLRLIYYSQIVNDFQKGDIAEGYSVSREKKESFPLTVTSAQKNPTAFYLCASKPEGGRVNTGELFFGEGSRLTVL.

J is TRBJ2-7 and V is TRBV5-6; 9 bases fit TRBD1. The V segment lost 2 bases and the J segment 3 bases; nucleotides outside the gene matches: 3. The CDR3 runs 14 residues. Germline V gene sequence: CDR1 SGHDT, CDR2 YYEEEE. CDR3 amino acids: CASSFGTGFYEQYF. CDR3 nucleotides: TGTGCCAGCAGCTTCGGGACAGGGTTCTACGAGCAGTACTTC. Full variable domain (outside the CDR3, taken from reference TRBV5-6 and TRBJ2-7): DAGVTQSPTHLIKTRGQQVTLRCSPKSGHDTVSWYQQALGQGPQFIFQYYEEEERQRGNFPDRFSGHQFPNYSSELNVNALLLGDSALYLCASSFGTGFYEQYFGPGTRLTVT.

This clone was seen only a few times. This chain links TRBV7-9 with TRBJ1-2; D gene unclear. Germline V gene data show CDR1 as SEHNR and CDR2 as FQNEAQ (reference sequence). The CDR3 loop spans 14 amino acids. V lost 4 bases to trimming and J lost 1 base, with 10 bases between them. The CDR3 sequence is CASSYPGSNYGYTF. The CDR3 DNA is TGTGCCAGCAGCTACCCAGGCAGTAACTATGGCTACACCTTC.

The table lists this clone with a count of one. The chain recombines TRBV7-2 with TRBJ2-5; TRBD2 aligns across 14 bases. The CDR3 covers 16 residues. Germline-derived CDR1 and CDR2 are SGHTA and FQGNSA. Losses at the gene ends were 5 bases for V and 5 bases for J; bases not matched to a gene: 7. The CDR3 nucleotides read TGTGCCAGCAGCCTCGGACTAGCGGGAGGCTGGGAGACCCAGTACTTC. The encoded protein is CASSLGLAGGWETQYF.

The chain joins TRBV4-3 to TRBJ2-7, with 8 bases that match TRBD2. Germline V gene sequence: CDR1 LGHNA, CDR2 YSLEER. The CDR3 spans 17 residues. V lost 0 bases, J lost 1 base, and 8 bases stayed unmatched. The CDR3 sequence is CASSQEGPGLGSYEQYF. CDR3 nucleotides: TGCGCCAGCAGCCAAGAGGGACCGGGACTAGGGTCCTACGAGCAGTACTTC.

This chain connects TRBV6-6 to TRBJ2-1, with 13 bases lining up with TRBD2. V was clipped by 4 bases and J by 6 bases; unmatched bases: 6. The V gene's germline CDR1 is MNHNY and CDR2 SVGAGI (reference sequence). The CDR3 extends over 16 amino acids. CDR3 sequence reads: CASSSPLAGGSNEQFF. The CDR3 bases are TGTGCCAGCAGTTCCCCACTAGCGGGAGGGAGCAATGAGCAGTTCTTC.

The V and J genes are TRBV4-1 and TRBJ2-6, with 14 bases lining up with TRBD2. This CDR3 comprises 20 residues. Germline V CDR1 and CDR2: MGHRA, YSYEKL. J lost 2 bases, V lost 0 bases, and 6 bases had no gene match. DNA for the CDR3: TGCGCCAGCAGCCAAGATCCGCGACTAGCGGGAGGGGCTGGGGCCAACGTCCTGACTTTC. Translating gives CASSQDPRLAGGAGANVLTF.

The CDR3 region has the DNA TGTGCCAGCAGCTGGGACAGGGGTGACTACGAGCAGTACTTC. Translating it yields CASSWDRGDYEQYF. The chain combines TRBV5-4 with TRBJ2-7, with TRBD1 matching over 10 bases. The V gene's germline CDR1 is SGHNT and CDR2 YYREEE (reference sequence). The CDR3 contains 14 residues. The ends lost 3 bases at V and 3 bases at J; junction bases unmatched: 3.

This clone was picked up one time. The rearrangement uses TRBV7-9 and TRBJ1-4, with D tentatively TRBD1 (5 bases). This CDR3 has 14 residues. Trimming cost V 3 bases and J 8 bases, with 13 bases left between them. The V gene's germline CDR1 is SEHNR and CDR2 FQNEAQ (reference sequence). The CDR3 loop is CASSLGQGLEKLFF. As DNA, the CDR3 is TGTGCCAGCAGCTTGGGGCAGGGCCTCGAAAAACTGTTTTTT.

The rearrangement uses TRBV6-4 and TRBJ2-1; no definite D call. This CDR3 comprises 16 residues. The germline V and J ends were trimmed by 4 bases and 0 bases, with 13 bases remaining between them. Germline lookup yields CDR1 MRHNA and CDR2 SNTAGT. The CDR3 DNA sequence: TGTGCCAGCAGTGCCTCGCTACCTAGCTCCTACAATGAGCAGTTCTTC. It is translated as CASSASLPSSYNEQFF.

CDR3 DNA sequence: TGTGCCAGCAGCTTCGGAATACAGGGATCCAATGAGCAGTTCTTC. Translation: CASSFGIQGSNEQFF. The chain has TRBV5-4 and TRBJ2-1; TRBD1 might be the D (6 bases). This CDR3 is 15 amino acids long. The V gene's germline CDR1 is SGHNT and CDR2 YYREEE (reference sequence). The germline V and J ends were trimmed by 2 bases and 6 bases, with 15 bases remaining between them.

The chain employs TRBV29-1 and TRBJ2-1, with TRBD1 as a possible D gene (6 bases). Trimming took off 7 bases at V and 9 bases at J, with 22 bases between the two ends. The CDR3 covers 14 residues. Per germline, CDR1 SQVTM and CDR2 ANQGSEA. DNA of the CDR3: TGCAGCGGAGCCAGGGGACGTCGGGGTGGTGAGCAGTTCTTC. The encoded protein is CSGARGRRGGEQFF.

As for this clone: Other DNA sequences in the sample encode the same CDR3. This chain uses TRBV15 with TRBJ2-5, with a weak D call TRBD2 (6 bases). There are 13 residues in the CDR3. Germline V gives CDR1 LNHNV, CDR2 YYDKDF (reference sequence). V lost 0 bases and J 5 bases, leaving 7 bases between the germline ends. The CDR3 coding sequence is TGTGCCACCAGCAGAGATCGGGGGGAGACCCAGTACTTC. It yields the protein CATSRDRGETQYF.

The chain employs TRBV14 and TRBJ1-2; D perhaps matches TRBD1 (5 bases). The ends were cut back, 0 bases at V and 4 bases at J, with 18 bases in the middle. Germline V gene lookup returns CDR1 SGHDN and CDR2 FVKESK. This CDR3 is 17 amino acids long. CDR3 DNA: TGTGCCAGCAGCCAAGACCTTCGGGGCGGGAGATCCTATGGCTACACCTTC. Amino acids: CASSQDLRGGRSYGYTF. Full variable domain (outside the CDR3, taken from reference TRBV14 and TRBJ1-2): EAGVTQFPSHSVIEKGQTVTLRCDPISGHDNLYWYRRVMGKEIKFLLHFVKESKQDESGMPNNRFLAERTGGTYSTLKVQPAELEDSGVYFCASSQDLRGGRSYGYTFGSGTRLTVV.

The gene calls are TRBV2 and TRBJ1-5, with 7 bases fitting TRBD1. CDR1 SNHLY and CDR2 FYNNEI come from the germline V gene. CDR3 length: 14 amino acids. V gave up 6 bases and J gave up 7 bases; unmatched junction bases: 9. CDR3 nucleotide sequence: TGTGCCAGCAGAGGAGGGGGCGGAGGCCAGCCCCAGCATTTT. Its translation is CASRGGGGGQPQHF.

The chain uses TRBV2 and TRBJ2-5; TRBD1 agrees at 8 bases. J was trimmed by 3 bases and V by 6 bases; bases with no gene match: 9. Germline V CDR1 and CDR2: SNHLY, FYNNEI. The CDR3 length is 15 residues. CDR3 amino acids: CASSGSLGQEETQYF. CDR3 bases: TGTGCCAGCAGCGGAAGCCTGGGACAGGAAGAGACCCAGTACTTC.

The V and J genes are TRBV5-5 and TRBJ2-1; TRBD2 matches at 12 bases. Germline CDR1 reads SGHKS; CDR2 reads YYEKEE (reference sequence). The CDR3 length is 17 residues. Unmatched junction bases numbered 7, after V lost 0 bases and J lost 6 bases. The CDR3 DNA reads as TGTGCCAGCAGCTTGGGAACTAGCGGGAGGACTACCAATGAGCAGTTCTTC. Its translation: CASSLGTSGRTTNEQFF.

This rearrangement joins TRBV7-6 to TRBJ2-1; 7 bases agree with TRBD2. Trimming took 1 base from V and 10 from J; bases not matched to a gene: 7. CDR1 SGHVS and CDR2 FNYEAQ come from the germline V gene. CDR3 length: 14 amino acids. CDR3 nucleotide sequence: TGTGCCAGCAGCTTAGTAGCGGGTAGCGGAGAGCAGTTCTTC. Translating gives CASSLVAGSGEQFF.

This chain connects TRBV12-2 to TRBJ2-3; the table calls TRBD2, which could not be checked here. TRBV12-2 has pseudogene status. This CDR3 has 19 amino acids. The CDR3 sequence: CASRLPQPSGSFGTDTQYF. DNA for the CDR3: TGTGCAAGTCGCTTACCCCAACCTAGCGGGAGCTTCGGGACAGATACGCAGTATTTT.

This rearrangement joins TRBV19 to TRBJ2-2; TRBD1 matches 8 bases. With V trimmed by 4 bases and J by 8 bases, 9 bases remained unmatched. Germline CDR1 is LNHDA and CDR2 is SQIVND (reference sequence). This CDR3 has 15 residues. The CDR3 bases are TGTGCCAGTAGTACCACAGGGGGAGCTCCGGGGGAGCTGTTTTTT. It codes for CASSTTGGAPGELFF. Full variable domain (outside the CDR3, taken from reference TRBV19 and TRBJ2-2): DGGITQSPKYLFRKEGQNVTLSCEQNLNHDAMYWYRQDPGQGLRLIYYSQIVNDFQKGDIAEGYSVSREKKESFPLTVTSAQKNPTAFYLCASSTTGGAPGELFFGEGSRLTVL.